These T cell receptor beta chains were read from a single sample in a study of monozygotic twins with inflammatory bowel disease. TCRdb derives one entry per CDR3 protein from the 5' RACE reads, leaving out DNA. Its clone listing holds about 300,000 distinct CDR3 sequences. The sequencing input was blood. The receptors were sampled from a human donor with ulcerative colitis or Crohn's disease, or a healthy co-twin of an affected twin (not recorded which). Both conserved end residues are part of each CDR3. The order of the fields is J gene, V gene, CDR3 protein.

j_call: TRBJ2-2; v_call: TRBV20-1; cdr3_aa: CSARDKTSGRAIGELFF
j_call: TRBJ2-3; v_call: TRBV7-8; cdr3_aa: CASSPRPLDTDTQYF
j_call: TRBJ2-3; v_call: TRBV29-1; cdr3_aa: CSVRSGDSTDTQYF
j_call: TRBJ2-7; v_call: TRBV2; cdr3_aa: CASFGGPTYEQYF
j_call: TRBJ2-3; v_call: TRBV5-1; cdr3_aa: CASNPFGSRTDTQYF
j_call: TRBJ2-7; v_call: TRBV6-1; cdr3_aa: CASTPPGTGAYEQYF
j_call: TRBJ1-2; v_call: TRBV18; cdr3_aa: CASSPTGDSNYGYTF
j_call: TRBJ2-6; v_call: TRBV4-1; cdr3_aa: CASSNRRPSGANVLTF
j_call: TRBJ1-5; v_call: TRBV18; cdr3_aa: CASSPGASSNQPQHF
j_call: TRBJ2-7; v_call: TRBV20-1; cdr3_aa: CSARVADRKTYEQYF
j_call: TRBJ2-3; v_call: TRBV27; cdr3_aa: CASSLAGRTDTQYF
j_call: TRBJ1-5; v_call: TRBV5-4; cdr3_aa: CASSIQGAHQPQHF
j_call: TRBJ2-7; v_call: TRBV5-6; cdr3_aa: CASSLGIHEQYF
j_call: TRBJ2-7; v_call: TRBV5-1; cdr3_aa: CASSFQGNYEQYF
j_call: TRBJ2-7; v_call: TRBV10-2; cdr3_aa: CATGGANYEQYF
j_call: TRBJ2-7; v_call: TRBV15; cdr3_aa: CATSSPQRDKTYEQYF
j_call: TRBJ2-7; v_call: TRBV11-2; cdr3_aa: CASSRGQASSYEQYF
j_call: TRBJ2-7; v_call: TRBV15; cdr3_aa: CATGGASVTYEQYF
j_call: TRBJ2-5; v_call: TRBV7-9; cdr3_aa: CASSLPLGAQETQYF
j_call: TRBJ2-5; v_call: TRBV29-1; cdr3_aa: CSVEMGQGVLVTQYF
j_call: TRBJ2-1; v_call: TRBV5-1; cdr3_aa: CASRQSYNEQFF
j_call: TRBJ1-2; v_call: TRBV5-1; cdr3_aa: CASSWGGTRTSGYTF
j_call: TRBJ1-3; v_call: TRBV7-2; cdr3_aa: CASSSAPGNTIYF
j_call: TRBJ1-1; v_call: TRBV5-6; cdr3_aa: CASNDLPGEGGAFF
j_call: TRBJ1-5; v_call: TRBV12-3/TRBV12-4; cdr3_aa: CASSLAGGGVQPQHF
j_call: TRBJ2-5; v_call: TRBV5-1; cdr3_aa: CASGGLLQETQYF
j_call: TRBJ2-1; v_call: TRBV5-1; cdr3_aa: CASSLRPNRGRLDEQFF
j_call: TRBJ1-2; v_call: TRBV20-1; cdr3_aa: CSARTTGAHGYTF
j_call: TRBJ2-7; v_call: TRBV7-8; cdr3_aa: CASSLSSNEQYF
j_call: TRBJ2-1; v_call: TRBV5-1; cdr3_aa: CASSGRFGGGAIEQFF
j_call: TRBJ2-1; v_call: TRBV11-1; cdr3_aa: CASSLGGTSGRASYNEQFF